The 25 T cell receptor beta chains given below trace back to one sample, sequenced in a study of chemoradiotherapy in HPV16-positive cancers. The repertoire was sequenced with immunoSEQ multiplex PCR; TCRdb's copy has only in-frame clones and lacks some. This table holds approximately 8,300 clones, 87% found once. The sequenced sample was blood, obtained from a patient who underwent chemoradiotherapy. The origin of the receptors is a human donor with HPV-associated anogenital cancer.

V is TRBV25-1 and J is TRBJ1-1, with D maybe TRBD1 (6 bases). V gave up 5 bases and J gave up 8 bases, with 9 bases separating them. The CDR3 totals 11 residues. Germline CDR1 and CDR2: MGHDK and SYGVNS. CDR3 amino acids: CASSQGGEAFF. The CDR3 nucleotides read TGTGCCAGCAGTCAAGGGGGGGAAGCTTTCTTT.

The gene calls are TRBV9 and TRBJ1-1, with D perhaps matching TRBD1 (6 bases). CDR1 and CDR2 from the germline V gene are SGDLS and YYNGEE. Trimming removed 4 bases at V and 2 bases at J, with 15 bases between. This CDR3 is 15 amino acids long. The CDR3 bases are TGTGCCAGCAGCCTTACATTACAGGGAAACACTGAAGCTTTCTTT. Amino acid sequence: CASSLTLQGNTEAFF.

The chain recombines TRBV5-1 with TRBJ2-1; the D call may be TRBD1 or TRBD2 (5 bases each). Between the trimmed V and J ends, which lost 3 bases and 5 bases, there was a span of 12 bases. Looked up from germline, CDR1 is SGHRS and CDR2 is YFSETQ. This CDR3 region has 14 residues. The CDR3 region is CASSWQTGHNEQFF. The CDR3 DNA follows: TGCGCCAGCAGCTGGCAGACGGGGCACAATGAGCAGTTCTTC.

The V gene is TRBV6-6, the J gene TRBJ1-1; TRBD1 matches at 7 bases. Trimming cost V 4 bases and J 7 bases; bases outside gene matches: 6. The CDR3 has 13 amino acids. The germline gives CDR1 MNHNY, CDR2 SVGAGI (reference sequence). The CDR3 nucleotides are TGTGCCAGCAGTTCCGGGACAGCCCTTGAAGCTTTCTTT. The encoded protein is CASSSGTALEAFF.

This clone has just one count. The V call is TRBV10-3, the J call TRBJ1-1, with unresolved D. This CDR3 region has 14 residues. Germline V gene lookup returns CDR1 ENHRY and CDR2 SYGVKD. The ends were cut back, 4 bases at V and 0 bases at J, with 9 bases in the middle. The CDR3 bases are TGTGCCATCAGTGTGAGCGGGCTGAACACTGAAGCTTTCTTT. This sequence encodes CAISVSGLNTEAFF.

CDR3 in amino acids: CAFRRYEKLFF. Written as DNA, the CDR3 is TGTGCCTTCAGGAGGTACGAAAAACTGTTTTTT. The chain combines TRBV2 with TRBJ1-4; no firm D call. V was shortened by 11 bases and J by 8 bases, with 12 bases between the two germline ends. The CDR3 contains 11 residues. The V gene's germline CDR1 is SNHLY and CDR2 FYNNEI.

This chain uses TRBV5-1 with TRBJ1-1; D perhaps matches TRBD1 (5 bases). Germline V gene data show CDR1 as SGHRS and CDR2 as YFSETQ. CDR3 length: 14 residues. Deletions cut 3 bases from V and 5 bases from J, with 14 bases between. CDR3 protein: CASSWDGGETEAFF. The CDR3 nucleotides are TGCGCCAGCAGCTGGGACGGTGGGGAGACTGAAGCTTTCTTT.

V usage is TRBV5-1 and J usage is TRBJ2-5; 9 bases match TRBD1. The length of the CDR3 is 15 residues. V gave up 4 bases and J gave up 5 bases; unmatched junction bases: 9. The germline CDR1 and CDR2 sequences are SGHRS and YFSETQ. CDR3 bases: TGCGCCAGCAGCGGGAGTACAGGGGGCGGGGAGACCCAGTACTTC. It is translated as CASSGSTGGGETQYF.

The rearrangement links TRBV9 to TRBJ1-2; D gene ambiguous. CDR3 size: 12 residues. CDR1 and CDR2 (germline): SGDLS, YYNGEE. The germline V and J ends were trimmed by 3 bases and 8 bases, with 11 bases remaining between them. In DNA form, the CDR3 reads TGTGCCAGCAGCGGGCCTCTGGGAGGCTACACCTTC. This encodes CASSGPLGGYTF.

The chain is built from TRBV18 and TRBJ1-1; no definite D call. Per the germline V gene, CDR1 is KGHSH and CDR2 is LQKENI. Trimming removed 3 bases from V and 1 base from J, with 6 bases in between. This CDR3 has 13 amino acids. CDR3 sequence (DNA): TGTGCCAGCTCACCCTCCCAGAACACTGAAGCTTTCTTT. Translation gives CASSPSQNTEAFF.

V usage is TRBV6-6 and J usage is TRBJ2-2, with D perhaps TRBD1 (5 bases). The CDR3 has 14 residues. Trimming stripped 9 bases from V and 2 bases from J, with 13 bases between. Germline V gives CDR1 MNHNY, CDR2 SVGAGI (reference sequence). The CDR3 sequence is CASSGNLNTGELFF. The CDR3 DNA sequence: TGTGCCAGTTCAGGGAACTTAAACACCGGGGAGCTGTTTTTT.

The chain carries TRBV19 and TRBJ1-2, with 10 bases fitting TRBD1. The length of the CDR3 is 16 residues. The ends lost 1 base at V and 6 bases at J; junction bases unmatched: 8. CDR1 and CDR2 from the germline V gene are LNHDA and SQIVND (reference sequence). CDR3 in amino acids: CASSIGAGQGIDGYTF. The CDR3 DNA sequence: TGTGCCAGTAGTATAGGCGCGGGACAGGGGATCGATGGCTACACCTTC.

J is TRBJ1-6 and V is TRBV11-2, with D tentatively TRBD1 (6 bases). Germline V gene sequence: CDR1 SGHAT, CDR2 FQNNGV. V lost 6 bases and J lost 7, with 10 bases in between. This CDR3 comprises 13 residues. The CDR3 nucleotides read TGTGCCAGCAGGATTACAGGGAATTCACCCCTCCACTTT. Its protein is CASRITGNSPLHF.

The V and J genes are TRBV5-8 and TRBJ1-2; 11 nucleotides agree with TRBD1. The V gene's germline CDR1 is SGHTS and CDR2 YDEGEE. Trimming at V came to 4 bases and at J to 4 bases, leaving 9 bases not matched to a gene. The length of the CDR3 is 16 residues. CDR3: CASSPRTGGYTYGYTF. For the CDR3, the DNA is TGTGCCAGCAGCCCGCGGACAGGGGGCTACACCTATGGCTACACCTTC.

DNA of the CDR3: TGTGCCAGTAGTGAAAAGCGGGGGGGGAAAGAGACCCAGTACTTC. This translates into CASSEKRGGKETQYF. The chain uses TRBV19 and TRBJ2-5, with TRBD2 matching 10 bases. The germline CDR1 and CDR2 sequences are LNHDA and SQIVND (reference sequence). Trimming removed 5 bases from V and 3 bases from J; junction bases left unmatched: 6. The CDR3 runs 15 residues.

The rearrangement uses TRBV7-9 and TRBJ2-3; the D gene is possibly TRBD1 (6 bases). Trimming took 4 bases from V and 3 from J, leaving 11 bases between them. The CDR3 sequence is 14 residues long. The germline V gene has CDR1 SEHNR and CDR2 FQNEAQ (reference sequence). The CDR3 here is CASSWAGATDTQYF. The CDR3 nucleotides are TGTGCCAGCAGCTGGGCAGGGGCAACAGATACGCAGTATTTT. Using reference TRBV7-9 and TRBJ2-3 for the parts outside the CDR3, the full variable domain is DTGVSQNPRHKITKRGQNVTFRCDPISEHNRLYWYRQTLGQGPEFLTYFQNEAQLEKSRLLSDRFSAERPKGSFSTLEIQRTEQGDSAMYLCASSWAGATDTQYFGPGTRLTVL.

The CDR3 region is CASSVTSGGVVTDTQYF. The CDR3 region has the DNA TGTGCCAGCAGCGTGACTAGCGGGGGGGTAGTCACAGATACGCAGTATTTT. The rearrangement uses TRBV9 and TRBJ2-3; TRBD2 matches at 14 bases. Trimming removed 2 bases from V and 2 bases from J; junction bases left unmatched: 4. Germline V gives CDR1 SGDLS, CDR2 YYNGEE. This CDR3 is 17 amino acids long.

The chain recombines TRBV4-2 with TRBJ2-5; D may match TRBD1 or TRBD2 (5 bases each). The V gene's germline CDR1 is LGHNA and CDR2 YNFKEQ. CDR3 size: 12 residues. Trimming removed 3 bases from V and 5 bases from J, with 7 bases in between. CDR3 region: CASSQWGETQYF. The CDR3 nucleotides are TGTGCCAGCAGCCAGTGGGGGGAGACCCAGTACTTC.

The V and J genes are TRBV5-1 and TRBJ1-1; 8 nucleotides match TRBD1. V lost 3 bases to trimming and J lost 3 bases; unmatched junction nucleotides: 4. The germline V gene has CDR1 SGHRS and CDR2 YFSETQ. This CDR3 region has 14 residues. CDR3 in amino acids: CASSSGGRDTEAFF. Written as DNA, the CDR3 is TGCGCCAGCAGCTCAGGGGGCAGGGACACTGAAGCTTTCTTT.

The genes are TRBV6-1 and TRBJ1-2; D not resolved. This CDR3 contains 13 residues. Germline CDR1 and CDR2: MNHNS and SASEGT. The V gene lost 1 base and the J gene lost 8 bases, with 11 bases spanning the gap. The CDR3 DNA reads TGTGCCAGCAGTGAAGAGAGGTTCGGGGGCTACACCTTC. Residues: CASSEERFGGYTF.

This clone appeared a single time. This rearrangement joins TRBV30 to TRBJ2-2, with D hard to call. This CDR3 has 15 residues. The germline gives CDR1 GTSNPN, CDR2 SVGIG (reference sequence). V was clipped by 0 bases and J by 0 bases, with 8 bases between them. The CDR3 coding sequence is TGTGCCTGGAGTGTACGACCGACGAACACCGGGGAGCTGTTTTTT. This sequence encodes CAWSVRPTNTGELFF.

This sequence joins TRBV29-1 and TRBJ1-2; perhaps TRBD1 as D (6 bases). In germline, CDR1 is SQVTM, CDR2 ANQGSEA. Deletions cut 6 bases from V and 0 bases from J, with 11 bases between. This CDR3 contains 13 residues. The CDR3: CSVGQFTNYGYTF. Written as DNA, the CDR3 is TGCAGCGTAGGACAGTTTACTAACTATGGCTACACCTTC.

This rearrangement joins TRBV27 to TRBJ1-1, with 7 bases matching TRBD1. The CDR3 is 18 amino acids. The germline gives CDR1 MNHEY, CDR2 SMNVEV (reference sequence). V lost 6 bases to trimming and J lost 1 base; unmatched junction nucleotides: 17. The CDR3 protein is CASSLVREGAGENTEAFF. In DNA, the CDR3 is TGTGCCAGCAGCCTCGTACGGGAGGGGGCAGGGGAGAACACTGAAGCTTTCTTT.

The rearrangement joins TRBV7-8 to TRBJ1-5, with D possibly being TRBD1 (6 bases). This CDR3 is 16 amino acids long. CDR1 is SGHVS and CDR2 is FQNEAQ in the germline V gene. V shed 1 base and J shed 3 bases, with 13 bases lying between them. DNA of the CDR3: TGTGCCAGCAGCTTAGAGGGCAGGGGCAACAATCAGCCCCAGCATTTT. Translation: CASSLEGRGNNQPQHF.

The rearrangement uses TRBV7-6 and TRBJ2-7; D is possibly TRBD1 (5 bases). The germline V and J ends were trimmed by 1 base and 3 bases, with 13 bases remaining between them. The CDR3 has 15 residues. Germline lookup yields CDR1 SGHVS and CDR2 FNYEAQ. The CDR3 loop is CASSLEAGHHYEQYV. DNA of the CDR3: TGTGCCAGCAGCTTAGAGGCAGGGCATCACTACGAGCAGTACGTC.